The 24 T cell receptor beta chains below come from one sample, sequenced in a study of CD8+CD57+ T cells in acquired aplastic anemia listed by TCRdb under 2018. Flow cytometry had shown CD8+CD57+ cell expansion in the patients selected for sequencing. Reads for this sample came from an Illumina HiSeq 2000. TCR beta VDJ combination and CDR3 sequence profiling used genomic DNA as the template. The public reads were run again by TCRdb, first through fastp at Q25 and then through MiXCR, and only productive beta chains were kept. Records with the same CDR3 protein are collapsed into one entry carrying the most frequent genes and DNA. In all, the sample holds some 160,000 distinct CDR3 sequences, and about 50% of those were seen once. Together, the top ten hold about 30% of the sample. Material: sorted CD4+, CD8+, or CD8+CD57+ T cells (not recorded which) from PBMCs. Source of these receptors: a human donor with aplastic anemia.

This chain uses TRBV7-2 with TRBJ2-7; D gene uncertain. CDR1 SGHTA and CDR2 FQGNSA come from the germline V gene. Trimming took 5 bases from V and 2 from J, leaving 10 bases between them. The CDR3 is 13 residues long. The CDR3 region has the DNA TGTGCCAGCAGCAGGGTGACCGCCTACGAGCAGTACTTC. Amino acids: CASSRVTAYEQYF.

DNA for the CDR3: TGTGCCAGCAGAGAGACAGGGAGGGCTTTCTTT. Protein sequence: CASRETGRAFF. The chain joins TRBV2 to TRBJ1-1; 7 nucleotides align to TRBD1. The trim removed 6 bases at V and 11 bases at J, leaving 6 bases unmatched. Germline CDR1 SNHLY, CDR2 FYNNEI. The CDR3 spans 11 residues.

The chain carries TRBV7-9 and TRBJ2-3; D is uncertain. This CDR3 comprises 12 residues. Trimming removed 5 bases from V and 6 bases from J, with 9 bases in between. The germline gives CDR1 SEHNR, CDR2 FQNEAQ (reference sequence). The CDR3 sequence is CASSPPGDTQYF. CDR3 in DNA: TGTGCCAGCAGCCCCCCCGGGGATACGCAGTATTTT.

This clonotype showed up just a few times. The CDR3 spells CAWGLAMNEKLFF. The CDR3, as DNA: TGTGCCTGGGGGCTGGCTATGAATGAAAAACTGTTTTTT. The chain joins TRBV30 to TRBJ1-4, with D hard to call. The CDR3 totals 13 residues. Germline CDR1 is GTSNPN and CDR2 is SVGIG (reference sequence). V was pared by 5 bases and J by 5 bases, with 12 bases between.

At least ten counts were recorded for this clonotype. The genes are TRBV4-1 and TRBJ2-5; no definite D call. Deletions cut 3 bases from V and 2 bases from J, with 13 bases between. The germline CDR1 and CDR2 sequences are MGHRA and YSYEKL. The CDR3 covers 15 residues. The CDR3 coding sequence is TGCGCCAGCAGCCACATAGAATTGGGGCAAGAGACCCAGTACTTC. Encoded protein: CASSHIELGQETQYF.

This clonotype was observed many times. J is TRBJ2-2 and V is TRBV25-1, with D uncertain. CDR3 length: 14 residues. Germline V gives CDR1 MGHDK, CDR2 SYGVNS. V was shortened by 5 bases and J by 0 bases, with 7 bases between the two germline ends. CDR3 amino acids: CASSFTANTGELFF. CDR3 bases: TGTGCCAGCAGTTTTACGGCGAACACCGGGGAGCTGTTTTTT.

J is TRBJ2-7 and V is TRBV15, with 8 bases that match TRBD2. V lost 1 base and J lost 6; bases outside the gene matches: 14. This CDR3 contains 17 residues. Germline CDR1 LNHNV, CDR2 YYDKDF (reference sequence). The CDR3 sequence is CATSRAAGTRAGGEQYF. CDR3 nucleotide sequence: TGTGCCACCAGCAGAGCTGCCGGGACGAGGGCGGGAGGCGAGCAGTACTTC.

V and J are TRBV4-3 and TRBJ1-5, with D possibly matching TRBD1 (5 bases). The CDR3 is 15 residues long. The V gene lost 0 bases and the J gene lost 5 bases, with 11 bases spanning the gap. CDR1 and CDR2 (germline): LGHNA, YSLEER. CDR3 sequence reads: CASSQDRQYHQPQHF. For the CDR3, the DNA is TGCGCCAGCAGCCAAGATCGACAGTACCATCAGCCCCAGCATTTT.

This chain's CDR3 is CATSINVAAHEQYF. The CDR3 nucleotides read TGTGCCACCAGCATTAATGTAGCAGCCCACGAGCAGTACTTC. This chain uses TRBV15 with TRBJ2-7; D is ambiguous. The V end was cut by 4 bases, the J end by 5 bases, with 15 bases between. From germline, CDR1 is LNHNV and CDR2 YYDKDF (reference sequence). This CDR3 has 14 amino acids.

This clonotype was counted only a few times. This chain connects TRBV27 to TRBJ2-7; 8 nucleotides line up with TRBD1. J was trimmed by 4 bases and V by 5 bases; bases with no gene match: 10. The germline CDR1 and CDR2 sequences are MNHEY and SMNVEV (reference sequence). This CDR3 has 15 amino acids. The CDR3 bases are TGTGCCAGCAGTACCCGGACAGGGCTTCCTTACGAGCAGTACTTC. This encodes CASSTRTGLPYEQYF.

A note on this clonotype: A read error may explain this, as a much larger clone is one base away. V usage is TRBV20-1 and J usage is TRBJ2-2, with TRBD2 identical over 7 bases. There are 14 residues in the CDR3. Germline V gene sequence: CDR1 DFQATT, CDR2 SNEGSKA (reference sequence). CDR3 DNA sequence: TGCGGTGCTACCCAGCGGGAGAACACCGGGGAGCTGTTTTTT. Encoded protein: CGATQRENTGELFF.

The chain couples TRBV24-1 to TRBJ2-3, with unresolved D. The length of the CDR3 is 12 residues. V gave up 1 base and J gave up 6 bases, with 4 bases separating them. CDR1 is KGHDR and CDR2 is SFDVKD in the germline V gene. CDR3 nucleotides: TGTGCCACCAGTGATTTAGTGGATACGCAGTATTTT. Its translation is CATSDLVDTQYF.

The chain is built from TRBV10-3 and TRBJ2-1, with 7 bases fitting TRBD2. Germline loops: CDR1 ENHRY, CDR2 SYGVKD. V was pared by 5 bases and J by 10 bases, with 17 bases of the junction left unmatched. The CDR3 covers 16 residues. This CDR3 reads CAISPGWEGSLYEQFF. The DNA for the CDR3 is TGTGCCATCAGTCCTGGATGGGAGGGGAGTCTCTACGAGCAGTTCTTC.

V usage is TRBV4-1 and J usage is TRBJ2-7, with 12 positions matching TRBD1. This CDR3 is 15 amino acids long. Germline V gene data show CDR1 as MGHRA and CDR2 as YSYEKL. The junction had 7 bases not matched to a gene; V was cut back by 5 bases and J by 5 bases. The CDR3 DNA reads TGCGCCAGCAGCGATCCGGGACAGGGGGCGGACGAGCAGTACTTC. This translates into CASSDPGQGADEQYF.

In DNA form, the CDR3 reads TGTGCCAGCATCGGCAGGGACAGGGGCTACGAGCAGTACTTC. Its protein is CASIGRDRGYEQYF. The chain joins TRBV2 to TRBJ2-7; 10 nucleotides line up with TRBD1. Germline V CDR1 and CDR2: SNHLY, FYNNEI. J was trimmed by 3 bases and V by 7 bases; bases with no gene match: 6. The CDR3 is 14 residues long.

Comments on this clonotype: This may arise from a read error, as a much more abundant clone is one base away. The CDR3 sequence: CASSQRGTNQPQHF. The CDR3 DNA is TGTGCCAGCAGCCAGCGCGGAACCAATCAGCCCCAGCATTTT. The V call is TRBV3-1, the J call TRBJ1-5, with no clear D. Trimming cost V 3 bases and J 3 bases, with 9 bases left between them. The CDR3 length is 14 residues. Germline V CDR1 and CDR2: LGHDT, YNNKEL (reference sequence).

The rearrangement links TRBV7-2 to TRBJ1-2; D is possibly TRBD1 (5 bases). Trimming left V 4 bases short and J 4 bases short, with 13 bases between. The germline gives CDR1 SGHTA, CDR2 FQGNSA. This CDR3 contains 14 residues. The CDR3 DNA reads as TGTGCCAGCAGCTCCGCAGGGAAGGTCTATGGCTACACCTTC. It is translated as CASSSAGKVYGYTF.

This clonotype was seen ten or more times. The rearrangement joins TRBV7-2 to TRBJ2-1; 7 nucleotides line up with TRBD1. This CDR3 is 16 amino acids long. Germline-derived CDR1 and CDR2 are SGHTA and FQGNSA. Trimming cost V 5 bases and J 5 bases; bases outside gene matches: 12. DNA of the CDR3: TGTGCCAGCAGCCGGGACAGCGCTGACCTCAACAATGAGCAGTTCTTC. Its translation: CASSRDSADLNNEQFF.

CDR3 in DNA: TGTGCCAGCAGCTTAAATTACAACTATGGCTACACCTTC. Encoded protein: CASSLNYNYGYTF. The chain joins TRBV7-2 to TRBJ1-2; no clear D. V lost 2 bases and J lost 2, with 6 bases in between. The CDR3 totals 13 residues. Germline lookup yields CDR1 SGHTA and CDR2 FQGNSA.

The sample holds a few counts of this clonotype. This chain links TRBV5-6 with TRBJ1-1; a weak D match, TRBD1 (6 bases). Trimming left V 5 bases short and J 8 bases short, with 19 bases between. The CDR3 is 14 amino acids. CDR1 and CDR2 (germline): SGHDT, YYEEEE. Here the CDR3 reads CASSLVWARGEAFF. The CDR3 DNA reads TGTGCCAGCAGTCTGGTGTGGGCCAGGGGAGAAGCTTTCTTT.

In nucleotides, the CDR3 is TGTGCCAGCGGTCAGGGGGGAAAAAAACTGTTTTTT. Amino acid sequence: CASGQGGKKLFF. This rearrangement joins TRBV27 to TRBJ1-4; 7 positions match TRBD1. Unmatched junction bases numbered 6, after V lost 8 bases and J lost 9 bases. The germline V gene has CDR1 MNHEY and CDR2 SMNVEV (reference sequence). This CDR3 has 12 amino acids.

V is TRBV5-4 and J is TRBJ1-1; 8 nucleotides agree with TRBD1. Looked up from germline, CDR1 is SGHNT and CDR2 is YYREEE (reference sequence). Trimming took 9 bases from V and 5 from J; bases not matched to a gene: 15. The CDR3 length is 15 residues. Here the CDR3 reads CANNLAAGGRTEAFF. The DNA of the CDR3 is TGTGCCAACAACTTGGCGGCAGGGGGCCGGACTGAAGCTTTCTTT.

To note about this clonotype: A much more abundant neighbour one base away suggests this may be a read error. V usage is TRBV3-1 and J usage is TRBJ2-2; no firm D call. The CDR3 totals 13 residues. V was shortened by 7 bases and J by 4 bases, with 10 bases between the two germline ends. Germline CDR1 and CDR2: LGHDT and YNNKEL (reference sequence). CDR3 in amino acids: CASTDKSTGELFF. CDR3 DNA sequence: TGTGCCAGCACCGACAAGAGCACCGGGGAGCTGTTTTTT.

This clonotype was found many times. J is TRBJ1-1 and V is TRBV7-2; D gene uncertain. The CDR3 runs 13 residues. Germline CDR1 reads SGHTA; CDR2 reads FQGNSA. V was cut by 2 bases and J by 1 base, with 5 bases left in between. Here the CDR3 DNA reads TGTGCCAGCAGCTTAATGGGGAACACTGAAGCTTTCTTT. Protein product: CASSLMGNTEAFF.